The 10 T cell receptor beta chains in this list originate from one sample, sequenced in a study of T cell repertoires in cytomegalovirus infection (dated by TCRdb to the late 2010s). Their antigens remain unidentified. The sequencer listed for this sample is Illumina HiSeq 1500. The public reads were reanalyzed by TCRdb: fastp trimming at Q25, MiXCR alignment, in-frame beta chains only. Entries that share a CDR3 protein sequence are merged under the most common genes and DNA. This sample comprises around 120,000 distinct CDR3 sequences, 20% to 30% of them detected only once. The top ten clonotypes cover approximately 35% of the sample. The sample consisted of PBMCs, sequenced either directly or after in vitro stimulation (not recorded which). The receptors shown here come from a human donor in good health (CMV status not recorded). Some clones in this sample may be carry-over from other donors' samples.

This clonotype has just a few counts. The CDR3 nucleotides read TGTGCCAGCAGCATGCCCCGAGGAGCGGGAGGGCCTGTGGGAGAGACCCAGTACTTC. Its protein is CASSMPRGAGGPVGETQYF. The chain links TRBV7-9 to TRBJ2-5, with 10 bases lining up with TRBD2. The CDR3 contains 19 residues. The V segment lost 5 bases and the J segment 4 bases; nucleotides outside the gene matches: 19. Germline V CDR1 and CDR2: SEHNR, FQNEAQ (reference sequence).

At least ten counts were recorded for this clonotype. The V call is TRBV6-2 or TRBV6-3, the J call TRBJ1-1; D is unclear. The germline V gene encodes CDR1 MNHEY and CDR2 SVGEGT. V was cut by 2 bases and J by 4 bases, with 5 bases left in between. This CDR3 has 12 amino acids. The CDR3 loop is CASSYRSTEAFF. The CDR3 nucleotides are TGTGCCAGCAGTTACCGGAGCACTGAAGCTTTCTTT.

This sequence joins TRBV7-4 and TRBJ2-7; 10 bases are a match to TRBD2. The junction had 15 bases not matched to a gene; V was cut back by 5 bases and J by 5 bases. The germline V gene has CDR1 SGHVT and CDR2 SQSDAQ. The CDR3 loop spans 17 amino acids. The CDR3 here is CASSPWGSSGRAHEQYF. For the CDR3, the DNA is TGTGCCAGCAGCCCGTGGGGGTCTAGCGGGAGAGCCCACGAGCAGTACTTC.

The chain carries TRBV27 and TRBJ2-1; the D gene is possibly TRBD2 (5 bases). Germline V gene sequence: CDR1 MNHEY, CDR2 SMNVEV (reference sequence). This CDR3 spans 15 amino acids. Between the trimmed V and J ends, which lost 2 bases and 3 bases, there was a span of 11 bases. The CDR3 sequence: CASSLLRDLYNEQFF. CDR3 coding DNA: TGTGCCAGCAGTTTACTCCGGGATCTCTACAATGAGCAGTTCTTC.

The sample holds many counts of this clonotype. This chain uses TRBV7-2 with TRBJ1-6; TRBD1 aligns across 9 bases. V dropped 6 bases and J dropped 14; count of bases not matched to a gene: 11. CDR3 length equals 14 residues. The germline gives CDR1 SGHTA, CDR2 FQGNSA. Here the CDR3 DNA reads TGTGCCAGCAGACCGGGACAGGGTGAATCGACCCTCCACTTT. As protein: CASRPGQGESTLHF.

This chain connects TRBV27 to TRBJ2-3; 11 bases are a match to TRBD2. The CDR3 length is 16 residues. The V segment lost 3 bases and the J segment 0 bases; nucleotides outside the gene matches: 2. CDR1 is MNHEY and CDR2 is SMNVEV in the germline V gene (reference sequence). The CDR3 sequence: CASSFASGRSTDTQYF. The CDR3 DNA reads TGTGCCAGCAGTTTTGCTAGCGGGAGGAGCACAGATACGCAGTATTTT.

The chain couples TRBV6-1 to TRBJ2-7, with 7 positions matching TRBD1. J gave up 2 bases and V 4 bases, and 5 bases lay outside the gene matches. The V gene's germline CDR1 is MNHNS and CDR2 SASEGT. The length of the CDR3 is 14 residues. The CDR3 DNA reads TGTGCCAGCAGTGTCCGCAGGGGGACCTACGAGCAGTACTTC. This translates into CASSVRRGTYEQYF.

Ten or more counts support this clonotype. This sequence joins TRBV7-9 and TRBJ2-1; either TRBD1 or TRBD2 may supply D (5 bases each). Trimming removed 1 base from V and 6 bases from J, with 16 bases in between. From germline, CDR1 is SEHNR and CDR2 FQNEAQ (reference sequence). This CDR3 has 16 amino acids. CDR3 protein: CASSLGGSSRGNEQFF. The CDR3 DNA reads TGTGCCAGCAGCTTAGGGGGGAGTAGTAGGGGCAATGAGCAGTTCTTC.

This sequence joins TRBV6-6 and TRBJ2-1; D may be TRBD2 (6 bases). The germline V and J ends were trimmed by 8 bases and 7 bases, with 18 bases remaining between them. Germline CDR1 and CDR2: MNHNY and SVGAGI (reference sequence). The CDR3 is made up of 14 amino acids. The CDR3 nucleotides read TGTGCCAGCCGGACAACGCAGGGAGGTAATGAGCAGTTCTTC. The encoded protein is CASRTTQGGNEQFF.

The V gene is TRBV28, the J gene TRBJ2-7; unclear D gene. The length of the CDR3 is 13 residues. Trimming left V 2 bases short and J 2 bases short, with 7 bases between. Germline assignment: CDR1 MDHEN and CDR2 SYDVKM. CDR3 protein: CASSLRQTYEQYF. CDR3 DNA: TGTGCCAGCAGTTTAAGGCAGACCTACGAGCAGTACTTC.